This T cell receptor beta chain was obtained from a study of CD8 T cells in ankylosing spondylitis (dated by TCRdb to the late 2010s). As for the study more broadly: The study profiled T cell receptor beta repertoires in healthy donors and ankylosing spondylitis patients to find disease-linked TCR variants. The full study cohort comprised 20 to 25 ankylosing spondylitis patients and some 110 healthy donors. Peripheral blood samples were taken, and synovial fluid was additionally collected from ankylosing spondylitis patients. Results the study describes overall, beyond this receptor: Some of the motif variants had been reported before in the synovial fluid and blood of reactive arthritis patients, a finding that suggests common disease-initiation mechanisms. The disease-linked clones showed a CD8+ phenotype and occurred at relatively low frequencies in peripheral blood. The disease-linked clones were reported as significantly enriched in matched synovial fluid samples from ankylosing spondylitis patients. A TCR beta motif of several highly homologous amino acid variants appeared characteristic of blood from ankylosing spondylitis patients.

Clipping removes 5 bases from V and 4 bases from J, with 3 as the unmatched junction base count. The CDR3 starts with the cysteine, ends with the phenylalanine, and has 13 residues. CDR3 DNA is the only sequence kept; it has 39 bases, read in frame from the first base. Taken from the germline V gene, the CDR1 and CDR2 loops are SGHVS and FQNEAQ. The sequencer was an Illumina HiSeq 2500. TCR beta libraries were prepared by quantitative 5'-RACE with molecular barcodes. On the study's bioinformatics: A new computational method, built on a probabilistic model of VDJ rearrangement, was used to identify disease-linked TCR variants. Using fastp at Q25 and MiXCR, TCRdb reprocessed the public reads and kept productive beta chains. Every distinct CDR3 protein forms one entry, paired with its most common genes and DNA. These V and J calls derive from TCRdb rather than the authors' analysis. This sample lists about 340,000 distinct CDR3 sequences; roughly 15% were detected once. 0.95% to 1.4% of the sample lies in the top ten.

In regard to this clonotype: No antigen is known for it. No per-base quality is available; no much larger clone lies one base away.

Sequencing was done on a sample of blood, either unsorted or a sorted T cell fraction (not recorded which). The rearranged chain carries TRBV7-8 and TRBJ1-1, and 8 junctional nucleotides match TRBD1. The TCR comes from a male donor with ankylosing spondylitis or in good health (not recorded which). The base sequence is TGTGCCAGCAGCAAGGACAGGGTCACTGAAGCTTTCTTT. This is translated as CASSKDRVTEAFF.